The 21 T cell receptor beta chains presented below share a single source sample, sequenced in a study of shared clonotypes between healthy human individuals. Only in-frame clones appear in the TCRdb table, and some are missing; sequencing was by immunoSEQ multiplex PCR. The sample yields 450,000 to 500,000 clones, about 84% seen once. The source material was PBMCs. The receptors stem from a middle-aged woman in good health. Some clones in this sample may be carry-over from other donors' samples.

V gene TRBV4-3 combines with J gene TRBJ2-2; D may match TRBD1 or TRBD2 (5 bases each). The CDR3 contains 15 residues. Germline CDR1 and CDR2: LGHNA and YSLEER. V was cut by 1 base and J by 7 bases, with 13 bases left in between. This chain's CDR3 is CASSQVGGFSGELFF. The CDR3 coding sequence is TGCGCCAGCAGCCAAGTTGGGGGTTTTAGCGGGGAGCTGTTTTTT.

J is TRBJ2-7 and V is TRBV25-1; 8 bases are a match to TRBD1. This CDR3 has 14 residues. V shed 8 bases, J shed 6 bases, and the junction held 12 bases outside the gene matches. CDR1 is MGHDK, CDR2 SYGVNS, per germline. CDR3 DNA sequence: TGTGCCAGCGCTCCGCAGGGGGCGCCGTTCGAGCAGTACTTC. Amino acid sequence: CASAPQGAPFEQYF.

This clone was seen only a few times. This rearrangement joins TRBV5-5 to TRBJ1-4; 7 nucleotides line up with TRBD1. The CDR3 spans 16 residues. The germline V gene has CDR1 SGHKS and CDR2 YYEKEE (reference sequence). J was trimmed by 7 bases and V by 4 bases; bases with no gene match: 13. In DNA form, the CDR3 reads TGTGCCAGCAGCACATCCGGGACAGCGACTTTTGAAAAACTGTTTTTT. It codes for CASSTSGTATFEKLFF.

This chain connects TRBV28 to TRBJ2-2; D unresolved. The CDR3 is 13 amino acids. Trimming left V 2 bases short and J 13 bases short, with 14 bases between. CDR1 and CDR2 from the germline V gene are MDHEN and SYDVKM. The CDR3 spells CASSLHGFMGLFF. The CDR3 DNA sequence: TGTGCCAGCAGTTTACATGGTTTTATGGGGCTGTTTTTT.

This rearrangement joins TRBV19 to TRBJ2-7; unclear D gene. The CDR3 sequence is 11 residues long. Trimming removed 5 bases from V and 1 base from J, with 3 bases in between. Per the germline V gene, CDR1 is LNHDA and CDR2 is SQIVND (reference sequence). The CDR3 region has the DNA TGTGCCAGTAGTGTTTCCTACGAGCAGTACTTC. It is translated as CASSVSYEQYF.

Many counts were recorded for this clone. This chain connects TRBV7-3 to TRBJ2-1; the D is unclear. The germline gives CDR1 SGHTA, CDR2 FQGTGA. Trimming pared 5 bases from V and 4 bases from J, leaving 18 bases between. The CDR3 contains 16 residues. The CDR3 sequence is CASSLFHINLYNEQFF. In DNA, the CDR3 is TGTGCCAGCAGCCTATTTCACATAAATCTTTACAATGAGCAGTTCTTC. Filled out from reference TRBV7-3 and TRBJ2-1, the complete variable domain reads GAGVSQTPSNKVTEKGKYVELRCDPISGHTALYWYRQSLGQGPEFLIYFQGTGAADDSGLPNDRFFAVRPEGSVSTLKIQRTERGDSAVYLCASSLFHINLYNEQFFGPGTRLTVL.

The CDR3 reads CASSPRQGVGELFF. The CDR3 nucleotides are TGCGCCAGCAGCCCGAGGCAGGGGGTCGGGGAGCTGTTTTTT. The V call is TRBV4-3, the J call TRBJ2-2; 7 positions agree with TRBD1. J lost 7 bases, V lost 4 bases, and 6 bases had no gene match. CDR3 length: 14 amino acids. Germline V CDR1 and CDR2: LGHNA, YSLEER.

As for this clone: Here the CDR3 omits its conserved ending phenylalanine or tryptophan, so a read error is the likely source. The genes are TRBV2 and TRBJ2-7, with 7 bases identical to TRBD2. This CDR3 is built from 12 residues. Germline V lookup: CDR1 SNHLY, CDR2 FYNNEI. In DNA, the CDR3 is TGTGCCAGCCAGCGGGGCTCCTATGAGCAGTACTCC. Protein sequence: CASQRGSYEQYS.

There are a few counts of this clone. CDR3: CASSLGWGLAGGTQYF. The CDR3 nucleotides are TGTGCCAGCAGCTTAGGCTGGGGGCTAGCGGGAGGTACGCAGTATTTT. V and J are TRBV7-2 and TRBJ2-3; 11 nucleotides match TRBD2. The CDR3 length is 16 residues. V dropped 1 base and J dropped 8; count of bases not matched to a gene: 8. Germline V gene lookup returns CDR1 SGHTA and CDR2 FQGNSA.

This clone is a singleton in its sample. The rearrangement links TRBV11-2 to TRBJ1-2; 9 positions match TRBD1. The germline V gene encodes CDR1 SGHAT and CDR2 FQNNGV. CDR3 length: 15 amino acids. Losses at the gene ends were 5 bases for V and 6 bases for J; bases not matched to a gene: 10. The CDR3 bases are TGTGCCAGCAGCCTGACGGGCGGGACAGGGAATGGCTACACCTTC. Translating it yields CASSLTGGTGNGYTF.

This chain joins TRBV5-1 and TRBJ2-3, with TRBD1 matching over 9 bases. Germline-derived CDR1 and CDR2 are SGHRS and YFSETQ. The CDR3 is 15 residues long. The V segment lost 0 bases and the J segment 5 bases; nucleotides outside the gene matches: 4. In nucleotides, the CDR3 is TGCGCCAGCAGCTTGGCCCCGGGACAGGGAGATACGCAGTATTTT. It yields the protein CASSLAPGQGDTQYF.

This sequence joins TRBV14 and TRBJ2-3; D remains ambiguous. The CDR3 is 13 residues long. CDR1 is SGHDN and CDR2 is FVKESK in the germline V gene. Trimming took off 0 bases at V and 4 bases at J, with 5 bases between the two ends. As DNA, the CDR3 is TGTGCCAGCAGCCAAGAGCGAGCAGATACGCAGTATTTT. As protein: CASSQERADTQYF.

The rearrangement links TRBV27 to TRBJ2-6; TRBD1 matches 7 bases. The CDR3 loop spans 17 amino acids. Germline V gene sequence: CDR1 MNHEY, CDR2 SMNVEV (reference sequence). V lost 5 bases, J lost 0 bases, and 7 bases stayed unmatched. CDR3 sequence reads: CASSLSDRPSGANVLTF. The CDR3 bases are TGTGCCAGCAGTCTCTCGGACAGGCCCTCTGGGGCCAACGTCCTGACTTTC.

The rearrangement links TRBV28 to TRBJ2-3; D uncertain. CDR3 length: 13 residues. Germline lookup yields CDR1 MDHEN and CDR2 SYDVKM. Trimming stripped 2 bases from V and 1 base from J, with 4 bases between. This CDR3 is CASSLRGTDTQYF. Here the CDR3 DNA reads TGTGCCAGCAGTTTAAGGGGCACAGATACGCAGTATTTT.

In regard to this clone: One base separates it from a far larger clone, so it is likely a read error. The chain couples TRBV28 to TRBJ2-7; weak D call: TRBD1 (6 bases). The CDR3 loop spans 13 amino acids. Germline CDR1 reads MDHEN; CDR2 reads SYDVKM. The CDR3: CASSYDRSYEKYF. CDR3 nucleotide sequence: TGTGCCAGCAGTTATGACAGGTCCTACGAGAAGTACTTC.

This rearrangement joins TRBV29-1 to TRBJ2-3; possibly TRBD2 for D (5 bases). V was trimmed by 4 bases and J by 2 bases, leaving 13 bases between them. Germline V gene data show CDR1 as SQVTM and CDR2 as ANQGSEA. This CDR3 has 14 amino acids. CDR3 amino acids: CSVGSGKPTDTQYF. CDR3 DNA: TGCAGCGTTGGATCGGGAAAACCCACAGATACGCAGTATTTT.

Concerning this clone itself: A read error may explain this, as a much larger clone is one base away. The CDR3 spells CASSSAAAQKETQYF. The CDR3 bases are TGTGCCAGCAGCTCAGCGGCCGCGCAAAAAGAGACCCAGTACTTC. V and J are TRBV5-4 and TRBJ2-5; tentatively, D is TRBD2 (5 bases). Trimming took off 3 bases at V and 3 bases at J, with 15 bases between the two ends. This CDR3 has 15 residues. Germline assignment: CDR1 SGHNT and CDR2 YYREEE (reference sequence).

This chain links TRBV21-1 with TRBJ1-1; TRBD1 was called by the table and not checked on the DNA. TRBV21-1 has pseudogene status. This CDR3 region has 17 residues. This chain's CDR3 is CASSTTGTGGLNTEAFF. The CDR3 DNA follows: TGTGCCAGCAGCACTACCGGGACAGGGGGGTTGAACACTGAAGCTTTCTTT.

The chain links TRBV4-1 to TRBJ2-1; D not resolved. Germline assignment: CDR1 MGHRA and CDR2 YSYEKL. The length of the CDR3 is 14 residues. V gave up 4 bases and J gave up 5 bases, with 12 bases separating them. CDR3 sequence reads: CASSPSRSHNEQFF. The CDR3 DNA reads as TGCGCCAGCAGCCCCAGCCGGTCTCACAATGAGCAGTTCTTC.

The chain employs TRBV9 and TRBJ2-5; D is possibly TRBD1 or TRBD2 (5 bases each). This CDR3 comprises 15 residues. The V and J ends lost 7 bases and 4 bases respectively, with 20 bases between them. From germline, CDR1 is SGDLS and CDR2 YYNGEE. CDR3 amino acids: CASSQGTKDVETQYF. CDR3 DNA sequence: TGTGCCAGCTCCCAAGGGACGAAGGATGTAGAGACCCAGTACTTC.

The chain is built from TRBV4-3 and TRBJ1-5, with 7 bases identical to TRBD1. This CDR3 is 13 amino acids long. CDR1 and CDR2 from the germline V gene are LGHNA and YSLEER. The V gene end was trimmed by 5 bases and the J gene end by 4 bases; junction bases not matched to a gene: 2. The CDR3 coding sequence is TGCGCCAGCAGCGCGGGACAGAATCAGCCCCAGCATTTT. Translation: CASSAGQNQPQHF.